The next 31 T cell receptor beta chains were all read from a single sample in a study of blood T cells in healthy people across ages. The use of a sample-barcoded 5' primer and a J-beta primer mix characterized a second PCR of about 7 to 12 cycles. A single record per CDR3 protein comes from TCRdb applying MiXCR to the 5' RACE reads. The repertoire holds some 900,000 distinct CDR3 sequences, with 48% as singletons. What was sequenced was blood. The receptors here all came from a man under 40 in good health.

The V gene is TRBV25-1, the J gene TRBJ2-5; possibly TRBD2 for D (6 bases). This CDR3 contains 14 residues. Germline CDR1 reads MGHDK; CDR2 reads SYGVNS. Deletions cut 7 bases from V and 2 bases from J, with 14 bases between. CDR3 in amino acids: CASTPGEVQETQYF. The CDR3 nucleotides are TGTGCCAGCACTCCGGGGGAGGTTCAAGAGACCCAGTACTTC. The complete variable domain, with remaining parts taken from reference TRBV25-1 and TRBJ2-5, reads EADIYQTPRYLVIGTGKKITLECSQTMGHDKMYWYQQDPGMELHLIHYSYGVNSTEKGDLSSESTVSRIRTEHFPLTLESARPSHTSQYLCASTPGEVQETQYFGPGTRLLVL.

This clonotype was counted a few times. The chain has TRBV6-1 and TRBJ1-1; tentative D call: TRBD1 (5 bases). This CDR3 has 15 residues. Trimming removed 7 bases from V and 4 bases from J, with 19 bases in between. Germline loops: CDR1 MNHNS, CDR2 SASEGT. The CDR3 loop is CASTPSGGLSTEAFF. Written as DNA, the CDR3 is TGTGCCAGCACTCCCTCGGGGGGTTTGAGCACTGAAGCTTTCTTT.

The table lists this clonotype with many counts. The V call is TRBV5-1, the J call TRBJ1-5, with D unclear. V shed 5 bases and J shed 0 bases, with 15 bases lying between them. The CDR3 length is 16 residues. Germline V gene lookup returns CDR1 SGHRS and CDR2 YFSETQ. CDR3 residues: CASRTDGLYSNQPQHF. CDR3 coding DNA: TGCGCCAGCAGGACGGACGGTCTTTATAGCAATCAGCCCCAGCATTTT.

J is TRBJ1-2 and V is TRBV6-1; D gene ambiguous. The V gene's germline CDR1 is MNHNS and CDR2 SASEGT. The CDR3 is 15 amino acids. Deletions cut 1 base from V and 2 bases from J, with 11 bases between. The CDR3 bases are TGTGCCAGCAGTGAAGGCAAGGGCGACAACTATGGCTACACCTTC. Protein sequence: CASSEGKGDNYGYTF.

CDR3 sequence reads: CASMDVGRSYEQYF. The CDR3 coding sequence is TGCGCCAGCATGGACGTCGGGAGGTCCTACGAGCAGTACTTC. The chain recombines TRBV5-1 with TRBJ2-7, with TRBD2 identical over 7 bases. CDR3 length equals 14 residues. Unmatched junction bases numbered 7, after V lost 6 bases and J lost 1 base. CDR1 SGHRS and CDR2 YFSETQ come from the germline V gene.

This clonotype has a handful of counts. The chain carries TRBV7-2 and TRBJ2-7, with D possibly TRBD2 on 6 matching bases. This CDR3 is built from 15 residues. The V gene's germline CDR1 is SGHTA and CDR2 FQGNSA. V shed 1 base and J shed 1 base, with 11 bases lying between them. The CDR3 DNA reads TGTGCCAGCAGCTTAGGCCGGGACTTGTCCTACGAGCAGTACTTC. It encodes CASSLGRDLSYEQYF.

V usage is TRBV4-3 and J usage is TRBJ2-1; D gene uncertain. Germline assignment: CDR1 LGHNA and CDR2 YSLEER. Trimming stripped 0 bases from V and 6 bases from J, with 3 bases between. The CDR3 covers 12 residues. DNA for the CDR3: TGCGCCAGCAGCCAAGAGTTCAATGAGCAGTTCTTC. This encodes CASSQEFNEQFF.

This clonotype has only a few counts. The J gene is TRBJ2-1, the V gene TRBV2; no clear D gene. The CDR3 sequence is 12 residues long. V was pared by 8 bases and J by 5 bases, with 10 bases between. CDR1 and CDR2 (germline): SNHLY, FYNNEI. The CDR3 reads CASSTLNNEQFF. In DNA form, the CDR3 reads TGTGCCAGCTCGACCTTAAACAATGAGCAGTTCTTC. Together with reference TRBV2 and TRBJ2-1, the CDR3 gives the full variable domain: EPEVTQTPSHQVTQMGQEVILRCVPISNHLYFYWYRQILGQKVEFLVSFYNNEISEKSEIFDDQFSVERPDGSNFTLKIRSTKLEDSAMYFCASSTLNNEQFFGPGTRLTVL.

This clonotype was picked up a small number of times. V gene TRBV7-9 combines with J gene TRBJ1-4, with D possibly TRBD1 on 5 matching bases. This CDR3 is 14 amino acids long. Trimming shortened V by 5 bases and J by 4 bases, and 11 bases separated the two germline ends. Germline V gene sequence: CDR1 SEHNR, CDR2 FQNEAQ (reference sequence). As DNA, the CDR3 is TGTGCCAGCAGCCCCGGGGGAAGTAATGAAAAACTGTTTTTT. Encoded protein: CASSPGGSNEKLFF.

The chain is built from TRBV10-3 and TRBJ2-5; TRBD2 aligns across 7 bases. CDR3 length: 13 residues. Germline CDR1 and CDR2: ENHRY and SYGVKD. J gave up 0 bases and V 11 bases, and 6 bases lay outside the gene matches. CDR3 region: CAVGGIHQETQYF. In DNA, the CDR3 is TGTGCCGTGGGAGGGATCCACCAAGAGACCCAGTACTTC.

At least ten counts were recorded for this clonotype. The chain is built from TRBV28 and TRBJ2-2, with D perhaps matching TRBD2 (5 bases). The CDR3 is made up of 13 amino acids. V lost 2 bases and J lost 8, with 9 bases in between. Per germline, CDR1 MDHEN and CDR2 SYDVKM. CDR3 in amino acids: CASSLGGGGELFF. The CDR3 DNA reads as TGTGCCAGCAGTTTAGGAGGAGGTGGGGAGCTGTTTTTT.

There are a few counts of this clonotype. The J gene is TRBJ2-5, the V gene TRBV5-1; TRBD1 matches at 8 bases. Germline CDR1 SGHRS, CDR2 YFSETQ. Trimming cost V 4 bases and J 7 bases; bases outside gene matches: 15. The CDR3 covers 16 residues. The CDR3 DNA sequence: TGCGCCAGCAGCCCCCCGGACAGGGATTTAGGATCGACCCAGTACTTC. Translation gives CASSPPDRDLGSTQYF.

This clonotype was counted only a few times. J is TRBJ2-4 and V is TRBV28, with 9 bases fitting TRBD2. The trim removed 2 bases at V and 6 bases at J, leaving 2 bases unmatched. This CDR3 spans 14 amino acids. Germline-derived CDR1 and CDR2 are MDHEN and SYDVKM. The CDR3 DNA follows: TGTGCCAGCAGTTTAAGCGGGGGGATAAACATTCAGTACTTC. This codes for CASSLSGGINIQYF.

On this clonotype itself: The CDR3 ends on some other residue instead of the conserved phenylalanine or tryptophan, so this is likely a read error. V gene TRBV3-1 combines with J gene TRBJ2-7; perhaps TRBD2 as D (6 bases). Germline lookup yields CDR1 LGHDT and CDR2 YNNKEL (reference sequence). Trimming left V 4 bases short and J 3 bases short, with 16 bases between. CDR3 size: 15 residues. The CDR3 coding sequence is TGTGCCAGCAGCCGACCAGGTTGGGGACTCTACGAGCAGTACTGC. Translating it yields CASSRPGWGLYEQYC.

The chain employs TRBV2 and TRBJ2-7; 9 bases line up with TRBD1. In germline, CDR1 is SNHLY, CDR2 FYNNEI. The CDR3 has 14 amino acids. Unmatched junction bases numbered 3, after V lost 5 bases and J lost 1 base. CDR3 DNA: TGTGCCAGCAGTATGGACAGGGGTTCCTACGAGCAGTACTTC. This sequence encodes CASSMDRGSYEQYF.

V is TRBV7-2 and J is TRBJ1-4, with TRBD1 matching over 7 bases. Germline assignment: CDR1 SGHTA and CDR2 FQGNSA. The CDR3 spans 16 residues. V gave up 4 bases and J gave up 7 bases; unmatched junction bases: 12. The CDR3 DNA is TGTGCCAGCAGCTCCTCAGGGGGTCCTACGACTGAAAAACTGTTTTTT. Translating gives CASSSSGGPTTEKLFF. The variable domain in full, with the rest retrieved from reference TRBV7-2 and TRBJ1-4, is GAGVSQSPSNKVTEKGKDVELRCDPISGHTALYWYRQSLGQGLEFLIYFQGNSAPDKSGLPSDRFSAERTGGSVSTLTIQRTQQEDSAVYLCASSSSGGPTTEKLFFGSGTQLSVL.

This clonotype appeared many times. This chain uses TRBV7-2 with TRBJ2-2, with D hard to call. This CDR3 region has 14 residues. Trimming pared 5 bases from V and 5 bases from J, leaving 12 bases between. Germline V gene lookup returns CDR1 SGHTA and CDR2 FQGNSA. CDR3 coding DNA: TGTGCCAGCAGCCCCAGGCCAGGAACCGGGGAGCTGTTTTTT. This gives the protein CASSPRPGTGELFF.

V and J are TRBV3-1 and TRBJ2-3; D remains ambiguous. This CDR3 is built from 11 residues. CDR1 and CDR2 from the germline V gene are LGHDT and YNNKEL (reference sequence). V lost 6 bases and J lost 6, with 7 bases in between. As DNA, the CDR3 is TGTGCCAGCAGTGGGTTCGATACGCAGTATTTT. Encoded protein: CASSGFDTQYF.

The CDR3 sequence: CSAARSFGTDTQYF. Here the CDR3 DNA reads TGCAGCGCGGCTAGGTCGTTCGGCACAGATACGCAGTATTTT. The rearrangement uses TRBV29-1 and TRBJ2-3; D call uncertain. Germline CDR1 reads SQVTM; CDR2 reads ANQGSEA. The CDR3 consists of 14 residues. V was clipped by 7 bases and J by 1 base, with 15 bases between them.

The sample holds a few counts of this clonotype. The chain has TRBV20-1 and TRBJ2-1; 9 bases map to TRBD2. V was pared by 6 bases and J by 6 bases, with 9 bases of the junction left unmatched. Per the germline V gene, CDR1 is DFQATT and CDR2 is SNEGSKA (reference sequence). The CDR3 is made up of 14 amino acids. The CDR3 DNA reads TGCAGTGCCTTACTTGGGCGGGGGGGCAATGAGCAGTTCTTC. It is translated as CSALLGRGGNEQFF.

This rearrangement joins TRBV20-1 to TRBJ1-5; 11 bases line up with TRBD1. The V and J ends lost 3 bases and 0 bases, in that order; junction bases with no gene match: 1. CDR3 size: 15 residues. The germline CDR1 and CDR2 sequences are DFQATT and SNEGSKA (reference sequence). Written as DNA, the CDR3 is TGCAGTGCTAGGGACAGGGGGCCTAGCAATCAGCCCCAGCATTTT. This sequence encodes CSARDRGPSNQPQHF.

This clonotype was seen more than once but under ten times. The chain employs TRBV12-3 or TRBV12-4 and TRBJ2-5; 10 bases line up with TRBD1. CDR3 size: 16 residues. Germline trimming cut 6 bases from V and 7 bases from J; bases unmatched to any gene: 14. The CDR3 sequence: CASSRVGTGDSATQYF. CDR3 sequence (DNA): TGTGCCAGCAGCCGAGTGGGGACAGGGGACTCGGCGACCCAGTACTTC.

The genes are TRBV5-6 and TRBJ2-5; 7 nucleotides line up with TRBD1. The ends lost 10 bases at V and 4 bases at J; junction bases unmatched: 10. There are 13 residues in the CDR3. CDR1 SGHDT and CDR2 YYEEEE come from the germline V gene. In DNA form, the CDR3 reads TGTGCCTCGGAACCCCCAGGGGGAGAGACCCAGTACTTC. Residues: CASEPPGGETQYF.

This chain uses TRBV11-3 with TRBJ2-3; D is perhaps TRBD2 (6 bases). With 6 bases removed from V and 2 bases from J, the gap between germline ends came to 12 bases. CDR3 size: 14 residues. Germline V gene lookup returns CDR1 SGHNT and CDR2 YENEEA. The CDR3 here is CASRVRGLTDTQYF. CDR3 bases: TGTGCCAGCAGAGTGCGGGGCCTCACAGATACGCAGTATTTT. The full variable domain, its missing parts supplied by reference TRBV11-3 and TRBJ2-3, is EAGVVQSPRYKIIEKKQPVAFWCNPISGHNTLYWYLQNLGQGPELLIRYENEEAVDDSQLPKDRFSAERLKGVDSTLKIQPAELGDSAVYLCASRVRGLTDTQYFGPGTRLTVL.

This clonotype was seen ten or more times. This chain joins TRBV20-1 and TRBJ2-3; unclear D gene. Germline loops: CDR1 DFQATT, CDR2 SNEGSKA (reference sequence). The germline V and J ends were trimmed by 1 base and 6 bases, with 11 bases remaining between them. The CDR3 is made up of 13 amino acids. The CDR3 region has the DNA TGCAGTGCTAGAGTTCTGCCTCTCGATACGCAGTATTTT. The encoded protein is CSARVLPLDTQYF.

The V and J genes are TRBV2 and TRBJ2-3; weak D call: TRBD2 (7 bases). V lost 7 bases and J lost 1, with 9 bases in between. Germline V gene data show CDR1 as SNHLY and CDR2 as FYNNEI. The CDR3 sequence is 13 residues long. CDR3 in amino acids: CASKGGRTDTQYF. The CDR3 DNA is TGTGCCAGCAAGGGGGGGCGCACAGATACGCAGTATTTT.

This clonotype was seen more than once but under ten times. The V gene is TRBV4-2, the J gene TRBJ1-2, with 10 positions matching TRBD1. V shed 0 bases, J shed 8 bases, and the junction held 9 bases outside the gene matches. Germline V gene lookup returns CDR1 LGHNA and CDR2 YNFKEQ. The CDR3 is made up of 16 amino acids. CDR3 residues: CASSQDPSGTGVGYTF. As DNA, the CDR3 is TGTGCCAGCAGCCAAGACCCCTCCGGGACAGGGGTCGGCTACACCTTC.

This clonotype was picked up a small number of times. J is TRBJ2-6 and V is TRBV25-1; no definite D call. V was shortened by 11 bases and J by 1 base, with 9 bases between the two germline ends. CDR3 length: 13 residues. CDR1 is MGHDK and CDR2 is SYGVNS in the germline V gene. The CDR3 is CAAAASGANVLTF. The CDR3 nucleotides read TGTGCCGCGGCTGCGTCTGGGGCCAACGTCCTGACTTTC. The full variable domain, its missing parts supplied by reference TRBV25-1 and TRBJ2-6, is EADIYQTPRYLVIGTGKKITLECSQTMGHDKMYWYQQDPGMELHLIHYSYGVNSTEKGDLSSESTVSRIRTEHFPLTLESARPSHTSQYLCAAAASGANVLTFGAGSRLTVL.

The table lists this clonotype with a count of one. This sequence joins TRBV25-1 and TRBJ2-5; TRBD1 agrees at 8 bases. The germline V gene encodes CDR1 MGHDK and CDR2 SYGVNS. Germline trimming cut 6 bases from V and 2 bases from J; bases unmatched to any gene: 5. This CDR3 has 14 amino acids. The DNA for the CDR3 is TGTGCCAGCAGGGTCGGACAGGGACAAGAGACCCAGTACTTC. This translates into CASRVGQGQETQYF.

The chain combines TRBV11-2 with TRBJ2-6; D remains ambiguous. V lost 6 bases and J 0 bases, leaving 15 bases between the germline ends. The CDR3 runs to 17 residues. Germline V lookup: CDR1 SGHAT, CDR2 FQNNGV. The CDR3 sequence is CASSLGRPSSGANVLTF. DNA for the CDR3: TGTGCCAGCAGTCTTGGACGTCCGAGCTCTGGGGCCAACGTCCTGACTTTC. Looking up the rest from reference TRBV11-2 and TRBJ2-6 gives the full variable domain: EAGVAQSPRYKIIEKRQSVAFWCNPISGHATLYWYQQILGQGPKLLIQFQNNGVVDDSQLPKDRFSAERLKGVDSTLKIQPAKLEDSAVYLCASSLGRPSSGANVLTFGAGSRLTVL.

The rearrangement joins TRBV29-1 to TRBJ2-7; 7 bases map to TRBD1. The end of the DNA is better explained by TRBJ2-5, so the J call may be wrong. Germline V gene sequence: CDR1 SQVTM, CDR2 ANQGSEA. This CDR3 comprises 13 residues. CDR3 sequence reads: CSVEGTVRETQYF. The CDR3, as DNA: TGCAGCGTTGAGGGGACAGTGCGAGAGACCCAGTACTTC.